This T cell receptor beta chain was recovered during a study of T cell repertoires in cytomegalovirus infection. This clonotype has a handful of counts. The antigen remains undetermined. Via MiXCR, TCRdb re-called the reads, giving one row per CDR3 protein. Of 110,000 to 150,000 distinct CDR3 sequences detected, approximately 30% appear once; the ten largest clones hold around 50%. Trimming at V came to 5 bases and at J to 1 base, leaving 7 bases not matched to a gene. CDR1 and CDR2 from the germline V gene are MNHEY and SMNVEV (reference sequence). The CDR3 totals 16 residues. The rearrangement links TRBV27 to TRBJ2-5; 10 bases align to TRBD2. The material sequenced was CD8+ T cells from cultured PBMCs, taken from culture after CMV antigen stimulation. This TCR was recovered from a human donor in good health (CMV status not recorded). Some clones in this sample may be carry-over from other donors' samples. The CDR3 is CASSPVAGGLQETQYF. The CDR3 bases are TGTGCCAGCAGTCCGGTAGCGGGGGGCCTCCAAGAGACCCAGTACTTC.